One sample yielded the 27 T cell receptor beta chains listed below, sequenced in a study of cytomegalovirus exposure and HLA in healthy donors. PCR primers comprised 60 Vbeta and 13 Jbeta primers. TCRdb's copy holds only in-frame clones and misses some; the assay was immunoSEQ multiplex PCR. The sample consists of 100,000 to 150,000 clones, around 75% of them appearing once. Sequencing used PBMCs. The source is a woman aged 45-65 years in good health and CMV-seropositive.

V usage is TRBV5-4 and J usage is TRBJ2-3; the match to TRBD2 covers 14 bases. Germline V CDR1 and CDR2: SGHNT, YYREEE (reference sequence). The CDR3 spans 19 residues. Trimming at V came to 0 bases and at J to 0 bases, leaving 6 bases not matched to a gene. The CDR3: CASSLGPGLAGVSTDTQYF. CDR3 DNA sequence: TGTGCCAGCAGCTTGGGGCCGGGACTAGCGGGGGTAAGCACAGATACGCAGTATTTT.

The CDR3 is CASRPGDYNYGYTF. CDR3 sequence (DNA): TGTGCCAGCAGACCGGGAGATTATAACTATGGCTACACCTTC. The J gene is TRBJ1-2, the V gene TRBV2, with D uncertain. The CDR3 extends over 14 amino acids. CDR1 and CDR2 from the germline V gene are SNHLY and FYNNEI. Trimming removed 6 bases from V and 1 base from J, with 12 bases in between.

V and J are TRBV29-1 and TRBJ2-3; D is possibly TRBD2 (7 bases). This CDR3 spans 15 amino acids. The germline V and J ends were trimmed by 7 bases and 6 bases, with 23 bases remaining between them. Germline V gene sequence: CDR1 SQVTM, CDR2 ANQGSEA. CDR3 region: CSAAGAADSSDTQYF. CDR3 coding DNA: TGCAGCGCCGCGGGGGCAGCGGATTCGAGTGATACGCAGTATTTT.

The chain combines TRBV6-1 with TRBJ2-2; no definite D call. The CDR3 is 11 residues long. The germline V gene encodes CDR1 MNHNS and CDR2 SASEGT. The V end lost 10 bases, the J end lost 5 bases, and 8 bases lay between the germline ends. CDR3 nucleotides: TGTGCCACCCTCCCGACCGGGGAGCTGTTTTTT. It specifies CATLPTGELFF.

V and J are TRBV7-9 and TRBJ1-6, with D unresolved. Germline CDR1 is SEHNR and CDR2 is FQNEAQ (reference sequence). The V gene lost 0 bases and the J gene lost 0 bases, with 9 bases spanning the gap. This CDR3 has 17 amino acids. The CDR3 reads CASSLASGSSYNSPLHF. In nucleotides, the CDR3 is TGTGCCAGCAGCTTAGCTAGCGGGAGCTCCTATAATTCACCCCTCCACTTT.

The CDR3 DNA follows: TGTGCCAGCAGCGTGGGGGGGAGCTCCTATAATTCACCCCTCCACTTT. Amino acid sequence: CASSVGGSSYNSPLHF. The chain couples TRBV9 to TRBJ1-6, with TRBD1 as a possible D gene (5 bases). The CDR3 has 16 amino acids. Trimming took 2 bases from V and 0 from J, leaving 9 bases between them. Germline V gives CDR1 SGDLS, CDR2 YYNGEE.

This rearrangement joins TRBV2 to TRBJ2-1, with 8 bases identical to TRBD2. J lost 7 bases, V lost 7 bases, and 6 bases had no gene match. CDR3 length: 13 amino acids. CDR1 and CDR2 from the germline V gene are SNHLY and FYNNEI. The CDR3 is CASKRETGNEQFF. The CDR3 DNA reads as TGTGCCAGCAAGCGGGAGACCGGTAATGAGCAGTTCTTC.

The J gene is TRBJ2-7, the V gene TRBV29-1; 8 nucleotides align to TRBD2. The CDR3 has 11 residues. V gave up 7 bases and J gave up 9 bases; unmatched junction bases: 8. CDR1 and CDR2 from the germline V gene are SQVTM and ANQGSEA. CDR3 loop: CSAGLANGQYF. In nucleotides, the CDR3 is TGCAGCGCTGGACTAGCAAATGGGCAGTACTTC.

The chain links TRBV5-5 to TRBJ2-3, with 9 bases aligning to TRBD2. The CDR3 extends over 16 amino acids. With V trimmed by 5 bases and J by 9 bases, 16 bases remained unmatched. The V gene's germline CDR1 is SGHKS and CDR2 YYEKEE (reference sequence). The CDR3 DNA reads TGTGCCAGCAGGAGGAAGGGGGCGGGAGGGCCCGAAACGCAGTATTTT. It is translated as CASRRKGAGGPETQYF. Combining the CDR3 with reference TRBV5-5 and TRBJ2-3 gives the whole variable domain DAGVTQSPTHLIKTRGQQVTLRCSPISGHKSVSWYQQVLGQGPQFIFQYYEKEERGRGNFPDRFSARQFPNYSSELNVNALLLGDSALYLCASRRKGAGGPETQYFGPGTRLTVL.

The V gene is TRBV4-1, the J gene TRBJ1-1; a possible D gene is TRBD1 (5 bases). CDR1 is MGHRA, CDR2 YSYEKL, per germline. The CDR3 spans 14 residues. The V gene lost 10 bases and the J gene lost 3 bases, with 18 bases spanning the gap. CDR3 nucleotide sequence: TGCGCCACCCGACTTCGCAGGGATTACACTGAAGCTTTCTTT. Its protein is CATRLRRDYTEAFF.

This chain links TRBV2 with TRBJ2-7, with 7 bases aligning to TRBD1. The CDR3 loop spans 14 amino acids. Trimming removed 4 bases from V and 2 bases from J; junction bases left unmatched: 5. Germline-derived CDR1 and CDR2 are SNHLY and FYNNEI. The CDR3 loop is CASSGQGLAYEQYF. The CDR3, as DNA: TGTGCCAGCAGTGGACAGGGTCTAGCCTACGAGCAGTACTTC.

J is TRBJ2-1 and V is TRBV5-1; D is perhaps TRBD2 (5 bases). V was shortened by 7 bases and J by 7 bases, with 18 bases between the two germline ends. The length of the CDR3 is 14 residues. Germline CDR1 SGHRS, CDR2 YFSETQ. DNA of the CDR3: TGCGCCAGCGCCAAGTCGGCAGCGGTTAATGAGCAGTTCTTC. It encodes CASAKSAAVNEQFF. Full variable domain (rest looked up from reference TRBV5-1 and TRBJ2-1): KAGVTQTPRYLIKTRGQQVTLSCSPISGHRSVSWYQQTPGQGLQFLFEYFSETQRNKGNFPGRFSGRQFSNSRSEMNVSTLELGDSALYLCASAKSAAVNEQFFGPGTRLTVL.

V and J are TRBV27 and TRBJ2-1, with TRBD2 matching 8 bases. The CDR3 has 18 amino acids. Germline lookup yields CDR1 MNHEY and CDR2 SMNVEV (reference sequence). J was trimmed by 1 base and V by 0 bases; bases with no gene match: 8. The CDR3 region is CASSLSAGLDGSYNEQFF. CDR3 sequence (DNA): TGTGCCAGCAGTTTATCCGCGGGACTAGACGGGTCCTACAATGAGCAGTTCTTC.

The chain uses TRBV5-1 and TRBJ2-5, with D perhaps TRBD2 (6 bases). The CDR3 runs to 14 residues. Germline CDR1 reads SGHRS; CDR2 reads YFSETQ. Trimming cost V 0 bases and J 3 bases, with 9 bases left between them. CDR3: CASSLAAGKETQYF. The CDR3 nucleotides read TGCGCCAGCAGCTTGGCGGCGGGAAAAGAGACCCAGTACTTC.

The rearrangement uses TRBV18 and TRBJ1-1, with a tentative D call TRBD1 (6 bases). This CDR3 contains 16 residues. Trimming removed 3 bases at V and 5 bases at J, with 19 bases between. Germline values: CDR1 KGHSH, CDR2 LQKENI. This CDR3 is CASSPYSGGVGTEAFF. CDR3 coding DNA: TGTGCCAGCTCACCGTATTCGGGGGGCGTAGGTACTGAAGCTTTCTTT.

This clone was detected a few times. The V gene is TRBV5-1, the J gene TRBJ2-5; TRBD1 aligns across 7 bases. This CDR3 contains 14 residues. The ends lost 3 bases at V and 0 bases at J; junction bases unmatched: 2. The germline CDR1 and CDR2 sequences are SGHRS and YFSETQ. CDR3 sequence: CASSSGQDQETQYF. The DNA of the CDR3 is TGCGCCAGCAGCTCAGGACAGGACCAAGAGACCCAGTACTTC.

The chain combines TRBV6-5 with TRBJ2-1; a possible D gene is TRBD1 (6 bases). Germline V gene lookup returns CDR1 MNHEY and CDR2 SVGAGI. The CDR3 extends over 11 amino acids. Trimming took 4 bases from V and 15 from J, leaving 13 bases between them. The CDR3 DNA sequence: TGTGCCAGCAGTTTACAGGGAGACGGGTTCTTC. It encodes CASSLQGDGFF.

V and J are TRBV19 and TRBJ1-2, with 11 bases aligning to TRBD1. This CDR3 is 17 amino acids long. Unmatched junction bases numbered 17, after V lost 7 bases and J lost 7 bases. Germline CDR1 reads LNHDA; CDR2 reads SQIVND (reference sequence). The CDR3 loop is CASTSNGQGASRGGYTF. The CDR3 DNA follows: TGTGCCAGTACCTCGAACGGACAGGGGGCTTCAAGAGGTGGCTACACCTTC.

In its sample, this clone was seen a few times. The J gene is TRBJ1-1, the V gene TRBV5-8; 9 positions match TRBD1. Germline V gives CDR1 SGHTS, CDR2 YDEGEE. There are 14 residues in the CDR3. With 6 bases clipped from V and 5 bases from J, the junction kept 8 bases outside the gene matches. CDR3 sequence reads: CASTRGQGWTEAFF. The CDR3 DNA reads as TGTGCCAGCACCCGGGGACAGGGTTGGACTGAAGCTTTCTTT. The full variable domain, in which reference TRBV5-8 and TRBJ1-1 provide the parts outside the CDR3, is EAGVTQSPTHLIKTRGQQATLRCSPISGHTSVYWYQQALGLGLQFLLWYDEGEERNRGNFPPRFSGRQFPNYSSELNVNALELEDSALYLCASTRGQGWTEAFFGQGTRLTVV.

This clone occurred a few times. This chain connects TRBV15 to TRBJ2-3; 7 bases fit TRBD1. Germline CDR1 reads LNHNV; CDR2 reads YYDKDF (reference sequence). V shed 0 bases, J shed 6 bases, and the junction held 9 bases outside the gene matches. This CDR3 comprises 16 residues. The CDR3, as DNA: TGTGCCACCAGCAGAGAAAAGGGTAGGGGGCCGGATACGCAGTATTTT. Translated: CATSREKGRGPDTQYF.

The chain links TRBV7-2 to TRBJ2-7, with 9 positions matching TRBD2. V was pared by 5 bases and J by 7 bases, with 12 bases of the junction left unmatched. From germline, CDR1 is SGHTA and CDR2 FQGNSA. This CDR3 contains 15 residues. CDR3 protein: CASSLFLAGSGEQYF. For the CDR3, the DNA is TGTGCCAGCAGCCTCTTCCTAGCGGGGTCTGGAGAGCAGTACTTC.

This chain uses TRBV4-2 with TRBJ1-2; the match to TRBD1 covers 9 bases. This CDR3 comprises 15 residues. Trimming removed 1 base from V and 7 bases from J; junction bases left unmatched: 7. Per the germline V gene, CDR1 is LGHNA and CDR2 is YNFKEQ. The CDR3 DNA is TGTGCCAGCAGCCAAGTGGCACAGGGGGCATCTGGCTACACCTTC. This codes for CASSQVAQGASGYTF.

The J gene is TRBJ1-6, the V gene TRBV5-5, with a weak D call TRBD1 (6 bases). The CDR3 extends over 16 amino acids. V shed 1 base and J shed 0 bases, with 8 bases lying between them. CDR1 and CDR2 from the germline V gene are SGHKS and YYEKEE (reference sequence). In nucleotides, the CDR3 is TGTGCCAGCAGCTTGACAGGGACCTCCTATAATTCACCCCTCCACTTT. This sequence encodes CASSLTGTSYNSPLHF.

This chain joins TRBV5-1 and TRBJ1-2; 8 bases line up with TRBD1. This CDR3 is 14 amino acids long. The germline V gene encodes CDR1 SGHRS and CDR2 YFSETQ. V shed 3 bases, J shed 8 bases, and the junction held 9 bases outside the gene matches. The CDR3 region is CASSWTGIPRGYTF. Here the CDR3 DNA reads TGCGCCAGCAGCTGGACAGGGATCCCTAGGGGCTACACCTTC.

The gene calls are TRBV2 and TRBJ1-1, with 7 bases fitting TRBD1. Germline V CDR1 and CDR2: SNHLY, FYNNEI. Losses at the gene ends were 3 bases for V and 1 base for J; bases not matched to a gene: 2. This CDR3 has 14 amino acids. CDR3 nucleotides: TGTGCCAGCAGTGAGAGGACAGGGAACACTGAAGCTTTCTTT. It encodes CASSERTGNTEAFF.

This clone was observed a single time. The chain has TRBV10-3 and TRBJ1-2, with D possibly TRBD1 on 6 matching bases. V was clipped by 4 bases and J by 6 bases, with 18 bases between them. Germline-derived CDR1 and CDR2 are ENHRY and SYGVKD. This CDR3 is 15 amino acids long. The CDR3 sequence: CAISVGFAGGHGYTF. DNA of the CDR3: TGTGCCATCAGTGTGGGTTTTGCGGGGGGGCATGGCTACACCTTC.

The V gene is TRBV5-1, the J gene TRBJ1-1; no definite D call. Trimming left V 5 bases short and J 4 bases short, with 9 bases between. The CDR3 spans 12 residues. CDR1 is SGHRS, CDR2 YFSETQ, per germline. The CDR3 DNA follows: TGCGCCAGCAGTCGTCGGGGCACTGAAGCTTTCTTT. Its translation is CASSRRGTEAFF. Combining the CDR3 with reference TRBV5-1 and TRBJ1-1 gives the whole variable domain KAGVTQTPRYLIKTRGQQVTLSCSPISGHRSVSWYQQTPGQGLQFLFEYFSETQRNKGNFPGRFSGRQFSNSRSEMNVSTLELGDSALYLCASSRRGTEAFFGQGTRLTVV.